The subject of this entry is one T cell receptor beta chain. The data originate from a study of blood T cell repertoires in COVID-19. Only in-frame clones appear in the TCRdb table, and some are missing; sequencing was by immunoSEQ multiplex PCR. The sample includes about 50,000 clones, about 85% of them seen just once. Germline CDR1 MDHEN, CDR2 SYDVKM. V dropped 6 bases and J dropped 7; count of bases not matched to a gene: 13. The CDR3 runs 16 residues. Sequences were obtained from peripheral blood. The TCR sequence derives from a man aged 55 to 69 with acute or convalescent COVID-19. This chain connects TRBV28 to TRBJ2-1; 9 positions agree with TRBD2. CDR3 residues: CASRSFMAGGVNEQFF. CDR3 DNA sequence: TGTGCCAGCAGATCTTTCATGGCGGGAGGGGTAAATGAGCAGTTCTTC.